This passage covers 28 T cell receptor beta chains from one sample sequenced in a study of radiotherapy plus CTLA-4 blockade in lung cancer. The table came from immunoSEQ multiplex PCR; TCRdb's copy has only in-frame clones and leaves some out. The sample lists approximately 81,000 clones, around 76% occurring once. Sequencing used peripheral blood, obtained from a patient treated with radiotherapy plus ipilimumab. The receptors originated from a human donor with non-small cell lung cancer who had a partial response to radiotherapy plus ipilimumab. Some clones in this sample may be carry-over from other donors' samples.

For the CDR3, the DNA is TGTGCCAGCAGGGGACAGCTCAATCAGCCCCAGCATTTT. It translates to CASRGQLNQPQHF. This chain uses TRBV28 with TRBJ1-5, with 7 bases that match TRBD1. The V and J ends lost 6 bases and 3 bases, in that order; junction bases with no gene match: 2. The CDR3 contains 13 residues. The V gene's germline CDR1 is MDHEN and CDR2 SYDVKM. The whole variable domain, filled in from reference TRBV28 and TRBJ1-5, reads DVKVTQSSRYLVKRTGEKVFLECVQDMDHENMFWYRQDPGLGLRLIYFSYDVKMKEKGDIPEGYSVSREKKERFSLILESASTNQTSMYLCASRGQLNQPQHFGDGTRLSIL.

The rearrangement joins TRBV10-2 to TRBJ2-1; TRBD2 agrees at 7 bases. V was clipped by 5 bases and J by 9 bases; unmatched bases: 13. CDR1 and CDR2 from the germline V gene are WSHSY and SAAADI. CDR3 length: 15 amino acids. The DNA of the CDR3 is TGCGCCAGCAGTACGACTAGCCAACGGTTGAGTGAGCAGTTCTTC. It translates to CASSTTSQRLSEQFF.

V gene TRBV2 combines with J gene TRBJ1-2; tentative D call: TRBD1 (6 bases). Germline assignment: CDR1 SNHLY and CDR2 FYNNEI. The ends were cut back, 7 bases at V and 7 bases at J, with 22 bases in the middle. The CDR3 length is 15 residues. CDR3 protein: CASKDVWGGSGGYTF. CDR3 sequence (DNA): TGTGCCAGCAAGGATGTCTGGGGGGGCTCGGGTGGCTACACCTTC.

This rearrangement joins TRBV14 to TRBJ2-7; perhaps TRBD2 as D (5 bases). CDR1 SGHDN and CDR2 FVKESK come from the germline V gene. Trimming cost V 3 bases and J 1 base, with 10 bases left between them. The CDR3 is made up of 14 amino acids. The CDR3 DNA reads as TGTGCCAGCAGCCACCGGGATTTTTCCTACGAGCAGTACTTC. Translating it yields CASSHRDFSYEQYF.

The CDR3 bases are TGCAGCGTTGGTCAGGGTGGCTACGAGCAGTACTTC. Translation gives CSVGQGGYEQYF. The chain recombines TRBV29-1 with TRBJ2-7, with D possibly matching TRBD1 (5 bases). The CDR3 is 12 amino acids. The V and J ends lost 4 bases and 3 bases respectively, with 10 bases between them. Germline lookup yields CDR1 SQVTM and CDR2 ANQGSEA.

The chain joins TRBV11-3 to TRBJ2-1; 13 nucleotides match TRBD2. CDR1 is SGHNT, CDR2 YENEEA, per germline. J was trimmed by 5 bases and V by 4 bases; bases with no gene match: 2. The CDR3 consists of 15 residues. The CDR3, as DNA: TGTGCCAGCAGCTCTGGACTAGCGGGGGACAATGAGCAGTTCTTC. It is translated as CASSSGLAGDNEQFF.

In DNA, the CDR3 is TGCAGCGTTGGGAGGGGGGGCTCGACAGATACGCAGTATTTT. Protein sequence: CSVGRGGSTDTQYF. The V gene is TRBV29-1, the J gene TRBJ2-3; the D gene is possibly TRBD2 (7 bases). V was pared by 4 bases and J by 3 bases, with 14 bases between. This CDR3 is 14 amino acids long. The germline V gene encodes CDR1 SQVTM and CDR2 ANQGSEA.

This sequence joins TRBV7-2 and TRBJ2-1; D gene ambiguous. The germline CDR1 and CDR2 sequences are SGHTA and FQGNSA. V was trimmed by 1 base and J by 3 bases, leaving 4 bases between them. There are 13 residues in the CDR3. This CDR3 reads CASSLVNYNEQFF. CDR3 DNA: TGTGCCAGCAGCTTAGTTAACTACAATGAGCAGTTCTTC.

The V gene is TRBV6-5, the J gene TRBJ2-3, with D possibly being TRBD2 (7 bases). V was cut by 6 bases and J by 0 bases, with 13 bases left in between. In germline, CDR1 is MNHEY, CDR2 SVGAGI. The CDR3 extends over 15 amino acids. Written as DNA, the CDR3 is TGTGCCAGCAGAACCGGGGGGACAAGCACAGATACGCAGTATTTT. Amino acids: CASRTGGTSTDTQYF.

This chain joins TRBV11-3 and TRBJ2-1; TRBD1 agrees at 10 bases. CDR3 length equals 17 residues. Germline assignment: CDR1 SGHNT and CDR2 YENEEA. V was clipped by 1 base and J by 5 bases; unmatched bases: 8. The CDR3 DNA follows: TGTGCCAGCAGCTTAGTGTATGGGACAGGGGTCGACAATGAGCAGTTCTTC. Translation: CASSLVYGTGVDNEQFF.

The J gene is TRBJ2-3, the V gene TRBV7-2, with D possibly matching TRBD2 (5 bases). The germline CDR1 and CDR2 sequences are SGHTA and FQGNSA. Trimming shortened V by 0 bases and J by 3 bases, and 13 bases separated the two germline ends. The CDR3 length is 16 residues. DNA of the CDR3: TGTGCCAGCAGCTTAGCCCCAGCGGAAGGGACAGATACGCAGTATTTT. Translation: CASSLAPAEGTDTQYF.

The chain recombines TRBV19 with TRBJ1-1; D might be TRBD1 (6 bases). The CDR3 sequence is 14 residues long. V was cut by 7 bases and J by 4 bases, with 16 bases left in between. Germline-derived CDR1 and CDR2 are LNHDA and SQIVND (reference sequence). CDR3 residues: CASTLQGLGTEAFF. The CDR3 DNA reads as TGTGCCAGTACCCTACAGGGTCTGGGCACTGAAGCTTTCTTT.

The chain couples TRBV5-6 to TRBJ1-1; 8 bases line up with TRBD1. The germline V gene has CDR1 SGHDT and CDR2 YYEEEE. V dropped 4 bases and J dropped 3; count of bases not matched to a gene: 8. The CDR3 spans 15 residues. Here the CDR3 reads CASSPRTGWYTEAFF. The CDR3 region has the DNA TGTGCCAGCAGCCCAAGGACAGGGTGGTACACTGAAGCTTTCTTT.

This clone was detected once. V usage is TRBV14 and J usage is TRBJ2-3, with D possibly TRBD1 on 7 matching bases. The CDR3 totals 15 residues. The V gene lost 4 bases and the J gene lost 0 bases, with 11 bases spanning the gap. CDR1 is SGHDN and CDR2 is FVKESK in the germline V gene. CDR3 nucleotide sequence: TGTGCCAGCAGCCCACAGGGGACTAGCACAGATACGCAGTATTTT. Translation gives CASSPQGTSTDTQYF.

This clone was picked up one time. V gene TRBV4-1 combines with J gene TRBJ2-3, with 9 bases identical to TRBD2. The CDR3 contains 17 residues. V shed 4 bases and J 5 bases; nucleotides not matched to a gene: 13. Germline V gives CDR1 MGHRA, CDR2 YSYEKL. The DNA of the CDR3 is TGCGCCAGCAGCCCCAGCTCCCAGCGGGGGGATGTAGATACGCAGTATTTT. This encodes CASSPSSQRGDVDTQYF.

The chain recombines TRBV7-9 with TRBJ2-1; 11 bases agree with TRBD2. In germline, CDR1 is SEHNR, CDR2 FQNEAQ (reference sequence). The CDR3 is 16 residues long. V shed 5 bases and J 6 bases; nucleotides not matched to a gene: 9. The chain's CDR3 is CASSPLLAGVRNEQFF. As DNA, the CDR3 is TGTGCCAGCAGCCCACTACTAGCGGGAGTTCGCAATGAGCAGTTCTTC.

The chain links TRBV7-6 to TRBJ2-5; 8 bases map to TRBD2. CDR3 length equals 16 residues. The ends lost 4 bases at V and 4 bases at J; junction bases unmatched: 11. Germline V gene sequence: CDR1 SGHVS, CDR2 FNYEAQ. The CDR3 protein is CASSSNRGGPVETQYF. In DNA, the CDR3 is TGTGCCAGCAGCTCGAACCGGGGGGGGCCCGTAGAGACCCAGTACTTC.

This clone was found once. This sequence joins TRBV10-3 and TRBJ2-5, with TRBD2 matching 8 bases. The CDR3 has 13 amino acids. CDR1 is ENHRY, CDR2 SYGVKD, per germline. V trimming: 7 bases; J trimming: 2 bases; junction bases outside the gene matches: 3. CDR3 loop: CAIKRETQETQYF. CDR3 bases: TGTGCCATCAAGCGGGAGACACAAGAGACCCAGTACTTC.

This chain joins TRBV5-4 and TRBJ1-1; no clear D. V was cut by 4 bases and J by 6 bases, with 10 bases left in between. This CDR3 region has 12 residues. Germline lookup yields CDR1 SGHNT and CDR2 YYREEE (reference sequence). CDR3 loop: CASSIRRAEAFF. The CDR3 nucleotides are TGTGCCAGCAGCATAAGGAGGGCTGAAGCTTTCTTT.

This clone showed up just once. As DNA, the CDR3 is TGCGCCAGCAGCCGCCCCACGGGGGACAGGGGCAGAGAGACCCAGTACTTC. This sequence encodes CASSRPTGDRGRETQYF. The chain joins TRBV4-1 to TRBJ2-5; 10 nucleotides match TRBD1. From germline, CDR1 is MGHRA and CDR2 YSYEKL. This CDR3 is 17 amino acids long. With 4 bases clipped from V and 4 bases from J, the junction kept 12 bases outside the gene matches.

This chain connects TRBV29-1 to TRBJ1-2; 10 nucleotides align to TRBD1. Germline-derived CDR1 and CDR2 are SQVTM and ANQGSEA. V shed 6 bases and J 4 bases; nucleotides not matched to a gene: 5. The CDR3 is made up of 13 amino acids. CDR3: CSVGQGEGYGYTF. Written as DNA, the CDR3 is TGCAGCGTCGGACAGGGGGAGGGCTATGGCTACACCTTC.

The J gene is TRBJ2-7, the V gene TRBV11-3; D gene ambiguous. From germline, CDR1 is SGHNT and CDR2 YENEEA. V shed 5 bases and J shed 9 bases, with 8 bases lying between them. This CDR3 has 10 amino acids. The chain's CDR3 is CASSPRRQYF. In nucleotides, the CDR3 is TGTGCCAGCAGCCCCCGTCGGCAGTACTTC.

In its sample, this clone was seen a few times. The V and J genes are TRBV7-2 and TRBJ2-3, with 13 positions matching TRBD2. CDR3 length equals 17 residues. V shed 4 bases and J 1 base; nucleotides not matched to a gene: 5. Per germline, CDR1 SGHTA and CDR2 FQGNSA. The CDR3 spells CASSYAGLAGGTDTQYF. CDR3 nucleotide sequence: TGTGCCAGCAGCTACGCCGGACTAGCGGGGGGCACAGATACGCAGTATTTT.

CDR3 in DNA: TGTGCCAGCAGCTCGCCGACAGGGCCCTCCTCCTACAATGAGCAGTTCTTC. Protein sequence: CASSSPTGPSSYNEQFF. The rearrangement uses TRBV5-6 and TRBJ2-1, with 7 bases identical to TRBD1. CDR1 SGHDT and CDR2 YYEEEE come from the germline V gene. V gave up 3 bases and J gave up 0 bases; unmatched junction bases: 9. CDR3 size: 17 residues.

This chain links TRBV5-1 with TRBJ2-3; 13 nucleotides align to TRBD2. Germline CDR1 reads SGHRS; CDR2 reads YFSETQ. This CDR3 spans 18 amino acids. The V gene end was trimmed by 3 bases and the J gene end by 5 bases; junction bases not matched to a gene: 12. DNA of the CDR3: TGCGCCAGCAGCTACGGACTAGCGGGAGTCCCCCGAGGAGATACGCAGTATTTT. Translation: CASSYGLAGVPRGDTQYF.

The chain combines TRBV5-6 with TRBJ2-7; 10 positions match TRBD1. V trimming: 6 bases; J trimming: 2 bases; junction bases outside the gene matches: 8. CDR3 size: 15 residues. CDR1 is SGHDT, CDR2 YYEEEE, per germline. The CDR3 reads CASTFRGTGAYEQYF. CDR3 nucleotide sequence: TGTGCCAGCACCTTCCGGGGGACAGGGGCCTACGAGCAGTACTTC. Variable domain in full (rest from reference TRBV5-6 and TRBJ2-7): DAGVTQSPTHLIKTRGQQVTLRCSPKSGHDTVSWYQQALGQGPQFIFQYYEEEERQRGNFPDRFSGHQFPNYSSELNVNALLLGDSALYLCASTFRGTGAYEQYFGPGTRLTVT.

DNA for the CDR3: TGTGCCAGCAGCCTGGAACCAGGGGTACGTGGGGAGACCCAGTACTTC. Protein: CASSLEPGVRGETQYF. The J gene is TRBJ2-5, the V gene TRBV5-4, with D tentatively TRBD1 (6 bases). V was clipped by 4 bases and J by 5 bases, with 21 bases between them. Germline CDR1 reads SGHNT; CDR2 reads YYREEE (reference sequence). The CDR3 totals 16 residues.

This clone showed up just once. The chain couples TRBV6-5 to TRBJ2-3, with TRBD2 as a possible D gene (6 bases). The germline gives CDR1 MNHEY, CDR2 SVGAGI. The CDR3 extends over 13 amino acids. Trimming removed 6 bases from V and 6 bases from J, with 13 bases in between. The DNA of the CDR3 is TGTGCCAGCAGGGGACTCGGCTATGATACGCAGTATTTT. Encoded protein: CASRGLGYDTQYF.